This T cell receptor (beta chain) comes out of a study of beta chain features in type 1 diabetes. The sequenced template was cDNA made from the entire isolated RNA. The table came from immunoSEQ multiplex PCR; TCRdb's copy has only in-frame clones and leaves some out. The sample lists fewer than 900,000 clones, about 17% occurring once. The germline V gene encodes CDR1 LNHNV and CDR2 YYDKDF (reference sequence). Trimming took off 0 bases at V and 7 bases at J, with 12 bases between the two ends. The length of the CDR3 is 14 residues. This clonotype originated in a woman between 18 and 29 years old in good health. Sample: naive CD4+ T cells from blood. The chain carries TRBV15 and TRBJ2-5; no definite D call. CDR3: CATSREARLSTQYF. For the CDR3, the DNA is TGTGCCACCAGCAGAGAAGCGCGGTTATCGACCCAGTACTTC.